Presented here are 6 T cell receptor beta chains from one specimen sequenced in a study of blood T cell repertoires in COVID-19. The table came from immunoSEQ multiplex PCR; TCRdb's copy has only in-frame clones and leaves some out. The sample contains tens of thousands of clones, 90% of which appear only once. Material for sequencing was peripheral blood. These TCRs come from a human donor in a cohort sampled during active COVID-19.

V usage is TRBV28 and J usage is TRBJ2-7, with 9 bases fitting TRBD1. In germline, CDR1 is MDHEN, CDR2 SYDVKM. The CDR3 is made up of 12 amino acids. With V trimmed by 6 bases and J by 5 bases, 2 bases remained unmatched. The CDR3 nucleotides read TGTGCCAGCAGGGGACAGGGCCACGAGCAGTACTTC. Translating it yields CASRGQGHEQYF.

The genes are TRBV3-1 (or the pseudogene TRBV3-2) and TRBJ2-7; maybe TRBD2 (5 bases). The germline V and J ends were trimmed by 3 bases and 6 bases, with 12 bases remaining between them. The CDR3 is 13 residues long. From germline, CDR1 is LGHDT and CDR2 YNNKEL (reference sequence). The CDR3 nucleotides read TGTGCCAGCAGCCAGCGGGTCGTCGGCGAGCAGTACTTC. Translating gives CASSQRVVGEQYF.

The gene calls are TRBV27 and TRBJ2-1; 10 positions match TRBD1. The trim removed 6 bases at V and 6 bases at J, leaving 2 bases unmatched. Per the germline V gene, CDR1 is MNHEY and CDR2 is SMNVEV (reference sequence). The CDR3 runs 13 residues. Here the CDR3 reads CASRRQGANEQFF. The DNA for the CDR3 is TGTGCCAGCAGGAGACAGGGGGCCAATGAGCAGTTCTTC.

The V gene is TRBV7-2, the J gene TRBJ2-1, with D maybe TRBD2 (6 bases). Looked up from germline, CDR1 is SGHTA and CDR2 is FQGNSA. This CDR3 is 13 amino acids long. V was clipped by 3 bases and J by 12 bases, with 15 bases between them. The CDR3 DNA reads as TGTGCCAGCAGCTTGTACGGGAGTGATGGGCAGTTCTTC. Translation gives CASSLYGSDGQFF.

The genes are TRBV28 and TRBJ1-6; the D is unclear. The CDR3 is made up of 13 amino acids. The ends were cut back, 2 bases at V and 13 bases at J, with 12 bases in the middle. CDR1 and CDR2 from the germline V gene are MDHEN and SYDVKM. This CDR3 is CASSLTPEGPLHF. As DNA, the CDR3 is TGTGCCAGCAGTTTAACGCCCGAGGGTCCCCTCCACTTT.

The gene calls are TRBV30 and TRBJ1-3, with D possibly TRBD1 on 5 matching bases. Trimming shortened V by 4 bases and J by 0 bases, and 7 bases separated the two germline ends. The CDR3 has 13 residues. From germline, CDR1 is GTSNPN and CDR2 SVGIG (reference sequence). The CDR3 region is CAWTRDSGNTIYF. The CDR3 bases are TGTGCCTGGACCAGGGACTCTGGAAACACCATATATTTT.